The TCR beta chain described here comes from a study of neurological immune-mediated disorders. Study-wide results and limits: No expanded-clone CDR3 amino acid sequence recurred across subjects, suggesting private TCR-beta repertoires.

It was from 2 million PBMCs stored at -80 C that the unsorted libraries were obtained. This clonotype was seen many times. Its antigen is unknown. This CDR3 has 14 amino acids. V lost 4 bases and J lost 5, with 14 bases in between. Per the germline V gene, CDR1 is KGHSH and CDR2 is LQKENI. Synthesis of cDNA used 5'RACE (with 10-nucleotide random UMIs). TCRdb re-called the 5' RACE reads through MiXCR, storing one row per CDR3 protein. The sample yields 25,000 to 30,000 distinct CDR3 sequences, about 3.5% seen once. Sequencing was done on a sample of PBMCs. The sequence was collected from a young woman with multiple sclerosis. The V gene is TRBV18, the J gene TRBJ2-5, with a weak D call TRBD1 (6 bases). CDR3 DNA: TGTGCCAGCTCACTGGACAGCCTTAGGGAGACCCAGTACTTC. It specifies CASSLDSLRETQYF.